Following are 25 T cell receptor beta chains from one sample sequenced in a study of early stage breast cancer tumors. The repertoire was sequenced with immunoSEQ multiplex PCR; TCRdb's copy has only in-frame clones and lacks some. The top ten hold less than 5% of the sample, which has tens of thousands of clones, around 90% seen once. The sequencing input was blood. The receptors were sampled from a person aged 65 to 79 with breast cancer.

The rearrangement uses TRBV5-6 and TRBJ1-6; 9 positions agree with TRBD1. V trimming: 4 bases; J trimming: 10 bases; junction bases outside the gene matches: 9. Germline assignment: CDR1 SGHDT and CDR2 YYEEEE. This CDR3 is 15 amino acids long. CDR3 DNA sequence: TGTGCCAGCAGCCCGGGACAGGGATTTTTATCACCCCTCCACTTT. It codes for CASSPGQGFLSPLHF.

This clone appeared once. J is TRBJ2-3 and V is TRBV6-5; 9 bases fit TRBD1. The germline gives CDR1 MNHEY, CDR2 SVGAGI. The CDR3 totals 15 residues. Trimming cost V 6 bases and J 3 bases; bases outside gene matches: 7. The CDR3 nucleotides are TGTGCCAGCAGACCTGGGACAGGGAGGACAGATACGCAGTATTTT. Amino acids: CASRPGTGRTDTQYF.

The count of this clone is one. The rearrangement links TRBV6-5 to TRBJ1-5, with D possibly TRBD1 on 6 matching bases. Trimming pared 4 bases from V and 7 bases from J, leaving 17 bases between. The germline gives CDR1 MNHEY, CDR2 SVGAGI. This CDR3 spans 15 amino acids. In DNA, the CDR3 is TGTGCCAGCAGTTCCCCGGGGGGGGCACGGCAGCCCCAGCATTTT. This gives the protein CASSSPGGARQPQHF.

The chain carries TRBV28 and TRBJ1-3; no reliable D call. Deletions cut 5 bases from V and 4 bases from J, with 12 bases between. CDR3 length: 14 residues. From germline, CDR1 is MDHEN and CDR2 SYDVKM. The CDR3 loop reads CASSPASGGNTIYF. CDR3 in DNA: TGTGCCAGCAGTCCTGCCTCGGGAGGAAACACCATATATTTT.

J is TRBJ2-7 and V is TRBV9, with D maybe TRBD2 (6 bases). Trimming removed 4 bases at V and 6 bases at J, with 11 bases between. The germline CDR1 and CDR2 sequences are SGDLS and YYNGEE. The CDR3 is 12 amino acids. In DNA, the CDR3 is TGTGCCAGCAGCTTGCGGGAAGCCGAGCAGTACTTC. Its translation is CASSLREAEQYF.

The CDR3 loop is CASSPAGRTEAFF. Here the CDR3 DNA reads TGTGCCAGCAGCCCGGCGGGCAGAACTGAAGCTTTCTTT. The gene calls are TRBV6-5 and TRBJ1-1, with no clear D. Per germline, CDR1 MNHEY and CDR2 SVGAGI. V gave up 6 bases and J gave up 5 bases, with 13 bases separating them. The CDR3 runs to 13 residues.

CDR3 DNA: TGTGCCAGCAGCTCGGGGACAATACCCTACGAGCAGTACTTC. Its translation: CASSSGTIPYEQYF. The V and J genes are TRBV7-2 and TRBJ2-7; TRBD1 might be the D (6 bases). The germline V gene has CDR1 SGHTA and CDR2 FQGNSA. Trimming removed 4 bases from V and 2 bases from J, with 12 bases in between. The CDR3 is made up of 14 amino acids. The full variable domain, with the rest looked up from reference TRBV7-2 and TRBJ2-7, is GAGVSQSPSNKVTEKGKDVELRCDPISGHTALYWYRQSLGQGLEFLIYFQGNSAPDKSGLPSDRFSAERTGGSVSTLTIQRTQQEDSAVYLCASSSGTIPYEQYFGPGTRLTVT.

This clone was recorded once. In DNA, the CDR3 is TGTGCCACCAGCACGGCGTTGCGGGATGGCTACACCTTC. This sequence encodes CATSTALRDGYTF. The gene calls are TRBV15 and TRBJ1-2; no clear D. CDR3 length equals 13 residues. Per the germline V gene, CDR1 is LNHNV and CDR2 is YYDKDF (reference sequence). Trimming took 4 bases from V and 6 from J, leaving 12 bases between them.

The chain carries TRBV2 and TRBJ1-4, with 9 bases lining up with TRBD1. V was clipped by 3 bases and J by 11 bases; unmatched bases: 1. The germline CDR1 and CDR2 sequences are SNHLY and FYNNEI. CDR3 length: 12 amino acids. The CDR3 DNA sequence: TGTGCCAGCAGTGAGGGGACAGGGAAACTGTTTTTT. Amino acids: CASSEGTGKLFF.

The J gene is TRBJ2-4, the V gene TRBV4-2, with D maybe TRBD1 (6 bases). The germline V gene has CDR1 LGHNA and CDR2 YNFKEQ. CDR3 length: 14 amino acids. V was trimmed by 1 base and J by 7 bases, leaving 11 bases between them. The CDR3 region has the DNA TGTGCCAGCAGCCAAGTATCCCAGGGGAACATTCAGTACTTC. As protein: CASSQVSQGNIQYF.

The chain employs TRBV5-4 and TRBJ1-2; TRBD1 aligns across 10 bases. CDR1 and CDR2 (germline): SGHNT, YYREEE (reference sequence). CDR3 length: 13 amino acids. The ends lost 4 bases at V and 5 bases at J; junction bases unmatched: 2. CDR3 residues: CASSRDRGYGYTF. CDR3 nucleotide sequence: TGTGCCAGCAGCCGGGACAGGGGATATGGCTACACCTTC.

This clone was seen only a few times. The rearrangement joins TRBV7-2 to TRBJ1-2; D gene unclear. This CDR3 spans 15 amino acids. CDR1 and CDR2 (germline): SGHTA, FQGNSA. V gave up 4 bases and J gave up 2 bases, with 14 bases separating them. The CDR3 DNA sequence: TGTGCCAGCAGCTCATACTCATTGCTGAACTATGGCTACACCTTC. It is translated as CASSSYSLLNYGYTF.

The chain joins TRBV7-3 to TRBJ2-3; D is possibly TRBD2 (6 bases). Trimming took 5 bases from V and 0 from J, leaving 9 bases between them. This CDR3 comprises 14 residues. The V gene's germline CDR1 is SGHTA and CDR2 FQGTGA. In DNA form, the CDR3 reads TGTGCCAGCAGCCCCGGGACTAGCACAGATACGCAGTATTTT. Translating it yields CASSPGTSTDTQYF.

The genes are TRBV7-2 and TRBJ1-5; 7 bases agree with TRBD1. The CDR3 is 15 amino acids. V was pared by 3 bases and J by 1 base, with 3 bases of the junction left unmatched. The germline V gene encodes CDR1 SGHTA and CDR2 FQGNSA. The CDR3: CASSFAGGSNQPQHF. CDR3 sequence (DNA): TGTGCCAGCAGCTTCGCAGGGGGGAGCAATCAGCCCCAGCATTTT.

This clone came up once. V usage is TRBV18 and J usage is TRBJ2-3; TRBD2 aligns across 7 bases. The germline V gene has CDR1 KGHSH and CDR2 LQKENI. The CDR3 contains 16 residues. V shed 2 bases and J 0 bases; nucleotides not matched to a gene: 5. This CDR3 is CASSPGTTRSTDTQYF. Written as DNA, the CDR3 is TGTGCCAGCTCACCAGGGACTACCCGGAGCACAGATACGCAGTATTTT.

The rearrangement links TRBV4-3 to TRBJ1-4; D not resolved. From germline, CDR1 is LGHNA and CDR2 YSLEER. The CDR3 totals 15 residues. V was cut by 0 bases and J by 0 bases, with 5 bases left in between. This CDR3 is CASSQDLSTNEKLFF. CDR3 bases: TGCGCCAGCAGCCAAGACCTTTCAACTAATGAAAAACTGTTTTTT.

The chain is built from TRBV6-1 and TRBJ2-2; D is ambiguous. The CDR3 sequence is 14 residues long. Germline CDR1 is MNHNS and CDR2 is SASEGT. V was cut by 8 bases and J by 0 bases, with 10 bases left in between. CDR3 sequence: CASVESTNTGELFF. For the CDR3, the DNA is TGTGCCAGCGTTGAGTCAACGAACACCGGGGAGCTGTTTTTT.

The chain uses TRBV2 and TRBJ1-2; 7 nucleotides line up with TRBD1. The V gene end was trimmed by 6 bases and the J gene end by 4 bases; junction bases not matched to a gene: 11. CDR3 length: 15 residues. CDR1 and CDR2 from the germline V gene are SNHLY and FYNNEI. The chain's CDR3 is CASSPTPGQRYGYTF. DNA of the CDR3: TGTGCCAGCAGCCCGACACCGGGACAGCGCTATGGCTACACCTTC.

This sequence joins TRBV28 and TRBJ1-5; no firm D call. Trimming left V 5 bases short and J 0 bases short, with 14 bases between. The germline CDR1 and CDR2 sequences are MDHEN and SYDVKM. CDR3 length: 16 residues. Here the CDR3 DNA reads TGTGCCAGCAGTACCACTCACGGGTATAGCAATCAGCCCCAGCATTTT. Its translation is CASSTTHGYSNQPQHF. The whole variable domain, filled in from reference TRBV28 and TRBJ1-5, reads DVKVTQSSRYLVKRTGEKVFLECVQDMDHENMFWYRQDPGLGLRLIYFSYDVKMKEKGDIPEGYSVSREKKERFSLILESASTNQTSMYLCASSTTHGYSNQPQHFGDGTRLSIL.

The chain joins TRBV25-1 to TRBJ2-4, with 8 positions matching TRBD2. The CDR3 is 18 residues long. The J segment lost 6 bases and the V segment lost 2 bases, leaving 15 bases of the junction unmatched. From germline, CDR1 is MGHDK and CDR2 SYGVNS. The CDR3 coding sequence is TGTGCCAGCAGTGAAGGGGGAGCGGGGGCCCGGGCGGGAAACATTCAGTACTTC. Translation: CASSEGGAGARAGNIQYF.

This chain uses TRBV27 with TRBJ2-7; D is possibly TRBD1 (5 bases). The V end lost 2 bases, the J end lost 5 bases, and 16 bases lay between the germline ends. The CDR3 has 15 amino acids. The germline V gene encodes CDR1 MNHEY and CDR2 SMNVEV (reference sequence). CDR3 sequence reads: CASSLRSGLRNEQYF. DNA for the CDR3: TGTGCCAGCAGTTTAAGATCAGGGCTTAGGAACGAGCAGTACTTC.

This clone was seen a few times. The CDR3 loop reads CASSLAGTSIHNEQFF. The DNA of the CDR3 is TGTGCCAGCAGCTTAGCCGGGACTAGCATACACAATGAGCAGTTCTTC. The V call is TRBV5-6, the J call TRBJ2-1, with 9 nucleotides matching TRBD2. In germline, CDR1 is SGHDT, CDR2 YYEEEE. The CDR3 is 16 amino acids. V gave up 2 bases and J gave up 5 bases; unmatched junction bases: 8.

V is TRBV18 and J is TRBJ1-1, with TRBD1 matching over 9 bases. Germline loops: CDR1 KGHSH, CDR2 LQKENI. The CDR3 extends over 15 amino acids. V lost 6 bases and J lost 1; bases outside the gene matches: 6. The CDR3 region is CASSLRQGENTEAFF. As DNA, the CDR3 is TGTGCCAGCTCTCTTAGACAGGGGGAGAACACTGAAGCTTTCTTT.

The DNA for the CDR3 is TGTGCCTGGAGACAGGGGGATCAGCCCCAGCATTTT. Amino acid sequence: CAWRQGDQPQHF. This chain joins TRBV30 and TRBJ1-5, with TRBD1 identical over 8 bases. Unmatched junction bases numbered 0, after V lost 3 bases and J lost 5 bases. The CDR3 runs to 12 residues. CDR1 is GTSNPN and CDR2 is SVGIG in the germline V gene (reference sequence).

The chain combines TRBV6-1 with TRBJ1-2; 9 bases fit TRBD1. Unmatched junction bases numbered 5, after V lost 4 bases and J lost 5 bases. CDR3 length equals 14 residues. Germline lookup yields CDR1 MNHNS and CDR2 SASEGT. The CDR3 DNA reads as TGTGCCAGCAGTGGGACAGGGGAGGGGTATGGCTACACCTTC. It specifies CASSGTGEGYGYTF.